This TCR beta chain was retrieved from a study of cytomegalovirus exposure and HLA in healthy donors. About the research overall: It was reported in a later analysis that the roughly 120 validation repertoires used the same platform as the 666 first-cohort repertoires. Findings and caveats of the study: It was 150 to 200 TCR beta chains that were listed as cytomegalovirus-associated. Within the 95 to 150 validation repertoires, first-cohort TCR clusters tended to co-occur, according to a later analysis.

Some clones are missing from TCRdb's copy, which holds only in-frame ones; the method was immunoSEQ multiplex PCR. In the table there are about 160,000 clones, 88% of which are singletons. While the first cohort had hundreds of subjects, the donors belonged to the separate validation cohort of roughly 120 subjects. Germline V gives CDR1 GTSNPN, CDR2 SVGIG (reference sequence). CDR3 length: 19 amino acids. V was shortened by 3 bases and J by 0 bases, with 25 bases between the two germline ends. As for this clone: Its target is unknown.

The sequence was collected from a man aged 18 to 30 in good health and CMV-seronegative. The sample taken for sequencing was PBMCs. The genes are TRBV30 and TRBJ2-3; unclear D gene. The CDR3 region is CAWREDARPGGISTDTQYF. In DNA, the CDR3 is TGTGCCTGGAGAGAAGATGCGAGGCCCGGCGGAATTAGCACAGATACGCAGTATTTT.